These T cell receptor beta chains were read from a single sample in a study of blood T cell repertoires in COVID-19. Measured with immunoSEQ multiplex PCR; TCRdb has only the in-frame clones, and not every one. The sample lists around 280,000 clones; almost 90% were seen once. What was sequenced was peripheral blood. Source of these receptors: a woman in her 30s with COVID-19, enrolled during active disease. Both conserved end residues are part of each CDR3. The order of the fields is V gene, D gene, J gene, clone size, CDR3 protein, CDR3 DNA. The D gene is left open where the match is weak. The size field is filled for only some rows; it gives once, few, many or a size class.

V: TRBV4-2; D: .; J: TRBJ1-2; size: few; CDR3: CASSHVQANTGYTF; DNA: TGTGCCAGCAGCCACGTACAGGCAAATACGGGCTACACCTTC
V: TRBV4-3; D: TRBD1; J: TRBJ1-4; size: .; CDR3: CASSQDNRGGTEKLFF; DNA: TGCGCCAGCAGCCAGGACAACAGGGGGGGGACGGAAAAACTGTTTTTT
V: TRBV27; D: TRBD2; J: TRBJ2-5; size: .; CDR3: CASSLSRLAGQETQYF; DNA: TGTGCCAGCAGTTTATCCCGACTAGCGGGCCAAGAGACCCAGTACTTC
V: TRBV15; D: .; J: TRBJ1-1; size: .; CDR3: CATSRVQDGGTEAFF; DNA: TGTGCCACCAGCAGAGTGCAGGACGGGGGCACTGAAGCTTTCTTT
V: TRBV9; D: TRBD2; J: TRBJ2-3; size: .; CDR3: CASSVGGSADTQYF; DNA: TGTGCCAGCAGCGTAGGCGGGAGCGCAGATACGCAGTATTTT
V: TRBV18; D: TRBD1; J: TRBJ1-2; size: .; CDR3: CASSPDRVVNGYTF; DNA: TGTGCCAGCTCACCCGACAGGGTAGTCAATGGCTACACCTTC
V: TRBV30; D: TRBD2; J: TRBJ2-7; size: .; CDR3: CAWSVIAGGPYEQYF; DNA: TGTGCCTGGAGTGTCATAGCGGGAGGGCCGTACGAGCAGTACTTC
V: TRBV4-1; D: .; J: TRBJ1-1; size: .; CDR3: CASSQDLGGREVFF; DNA: TGCGCCAGCAGCCAAGATCTTGGTGGCAGGGAGGTTTTCTTT
V: TRBV5-1; D: TRBD1; J: TRBJ2-7; size: .; CDR3: CASSRTGGDEQYF; DNA: TGCGCCAGCAGCCGTACAGGGGGCGACGAGCAGTACTTC
V: TRBV30; D: TRBD2; J: TRBJ2-1; size: .; CDR3: CAWRAGVGNEQFF; DNA: TGTGCCTGGCGAGCGGGAGTAGGGAATGAGCAGTTCTTC
V: TRBV3-1/TRBV3-2; D: TRBD2; J: TRBJ2-7; size: .; CDR3: CASSQGVGGRNEQYF; DNA: TGTGCCAGCAGCCAAGGGGTGGGAGGGAGGAACGAGCAGTACTTC